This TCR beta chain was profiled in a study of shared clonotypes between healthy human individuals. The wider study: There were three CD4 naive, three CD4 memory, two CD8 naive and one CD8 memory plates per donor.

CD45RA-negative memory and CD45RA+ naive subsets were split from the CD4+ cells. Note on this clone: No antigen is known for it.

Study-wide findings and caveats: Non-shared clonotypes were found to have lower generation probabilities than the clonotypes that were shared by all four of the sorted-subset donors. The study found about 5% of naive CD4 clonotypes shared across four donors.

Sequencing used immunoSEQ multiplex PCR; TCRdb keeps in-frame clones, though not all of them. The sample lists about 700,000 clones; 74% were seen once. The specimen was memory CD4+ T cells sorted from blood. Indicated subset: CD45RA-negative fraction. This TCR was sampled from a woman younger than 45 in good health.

CDR3 nucleotides: TGTGCCAGCAGCCCAATGCCAGCGGGAGACCCCTACGAGCAGTACTTC. Translation: CASSPMPAGDPYEQYF. V and J are TRBV6-6 and TRBJ2-7, with 8 bases identical to TRBD2. CDR3 length equals 16 residues. Germline CDR1 and CDR2: MNHNY and SVGAGI (reference sequence). Trimming took 6 bases from V and 2 from J; bases not matched to a gene: 12.